Presented here are 30 T cell receptor beta chains from one specimen sequenced in a study of T-cell memory formation after mild COVID-19. TCRdb independently ran MiXCR on the 5' RACE reads; one entry per CDR3 protein. The profile shows just over 300,000 distinct CDR3 sequences, just under 20% of them singletons. The specimen sequenced was PBMCs or a T cell subset sorted from them (not recorded which). Receptor source: a man aged 18-30 years who had mild COVID-19 (a few samples of this study predate the infection). Cell type and time point are not known.

The J gene is TRBJ2-3, the V gene TRBV7-2; D ambiguous. Trimming cost V 3 bases and J 2 bases, with 9 bases left between them. This CDR3 contains 14 residues. CDR1 SGHTA and CDR2 FQGNSA come from the germline V gene. The CDR3 DNA reads as TGTGCCAGCAGCTTGAATGGGCCCACAGATACGCAGTATTTT. It codes for CASSLNGPTDTQYF. Full variable domain (rest looked up from reference TRBV7-2 and TRBJ2-3): GAGVSQSPSNKVTEKGKDVELRCDPISGHTALYWYRQSLGQGLEFLIYFQGNSAPDKSGLPSDRFSAERTGGSVSTLTIQRTQQEDSAVYLCASSLNGPTDTQYFGPGTRLTVL.

The rearrangement joins TRBV5-1 to TRBJ1-2; TRBD1 aligns across 10 bases. The germline V gene encodes CDR1 SGHRS and CDR2 YFSETQ. Germline trimming cut 4 bases from V and 3 bases from J; bases unmatched to any gene: 3. The CDR3 consists of 14 residues. As DNA, the CDR3 is TGCGCCAGCAGCGGGGGACAGGGGTACTATGGCTACACCTTC. Its protein product is CASSGGQGYYGYTF.

This clonotype was recorded once. The J gene is TRBJ2-2, the V gene TRBV12-3 or TRBV12-4; D is ambiguous. CDR3 length: 14 amino acids. V was clipped by 11 bases and J by 1 base, with 14 bases between them. The CDR3 DNA reads TGTGCCTCTGGTGCGGTTGAGAACACCGGGGAGCTGTTTTTT. It specifies CASGAVENTGELFF.

The chain joins TRBV11-3 to TRBJ2-1; no definite D call. Per the germline V gene, CDR1 is SGHNT and CDR2 is YENEEA. The CDR3 covers 12 residues. Trimming removed 2 bases at V and 7 bases at J, with 6 bases between. The CDR3 protein is CASSLLGNEQFF. The CDR3 DNA reads as TGTGCCAGCAGCTTATTAGGGAATGAGCAGTTCTTC.

The genes are TRBV7-2 and TRBJ2-7; D tentatively fits TRBD1 or TRBD2 (5 bases each). This CDR3 has 15 residues. Germline CDR1 and CDR2: SGHTA and FQGNSA. Between the trimmed V and J ends, which lost 1 base and 1 base, there was a span of 11 bases. CDR3 in amino acids: CASSLEPGPSYEQYF. As DNA, the CDR3 is TGTGCCAGCAGCTTAGAACCGGGGCCGTCCTACGAGCAGTACTTC.

This chain connects TRBV7-2 to TRBJ2-5, with D perhaps TRBD2 (7 bases). The CDR3 runs to 15 residues. The germline gives CDR1 SGHTA, CDR2 FQGNSA. V was cut by 5 bases and J by 3 bases, with 16 bases left in between. CDR3 amino acids: CASSPGRGAKETQYF. CDR3 sequence (DNA): TGTGCCAGCAGCCCAGGCCGGGGGGCCAAAGAGACCCAGTACTTC.

Many counts were recorded for this clonotype. The chain combines TRBV9 with TRBJ2-1, with 7 positions matching TRBD1. From germline, CDR1 is SGDLS and CDR2 YYNGEE. CDR3 length: 15 residues. V shed 4 bases and J 3 bases; nucleotides not matched to a gene: 7. For the CDR3, the DNA is TGTGCCAGCAGCCAGGGGGAACGGCTCTACAATGAGCAGTTCTTC. Its protein product is CASSQGERLYNEQFF.

The rearrangement joins TRBV10-3 to TRBJ2-3; D is possibly TRBD2 (5 bases). Trimming shortened V by 3 bases and J by 3 bases, and 10 bases separated the two germline ends. CDR3 length: 14 amino acids. The germline V gene encodes CDR1 ENHRY and CDR2 SYGVKD. In DNA form, the CDR3 reads TGTGCCATCAGTGAAAGCGGTCAAACAGATACGCAGTATTTT. It is translated as CAISESGQTDTQYF.

The J gene is TRBJ1-6, the V gene TRBV11-2; no definite D call. Germline CDR1 SGHAT, CDR2 FQNNGV. V lost 4 bases and J 7 bases, leaving 8 bases between the germline ends. The CDR3 consists of 13 residues. The DNA for the CDR3 is TGTGCCAGCAGCTCAGGACCGAATTCACCCCTCCACTTT. Its translation is CASSSGPNSPLHF.

The chain is built from TRBV5-1 and TRBJ2-3, with D uncertain. V lost 5 bases to trimming and J lost 3 bases, with 13 bases between them. This CDR3 spans 14 amino acids. The V gene's germline CDR1 is SGHRS and CDR2 YFSETQ. CDR3 region: CASSVGRGTDTQYF. CDR3 bases: TGCGCCAGCAGTGTTGGCAGAGGAACAGATACGCAGTATTTT. Looking up the rest from reference TRBV5-1 and TRBJ2-3 gives the full variable domain: KAGVTQTPRYLIKTRGQQVTLSCSPISGHRSVSWYQQTPGQGLQFLFEYFSETQRNKGNFPGRFSGRQFSNSRSEMNVSTLELGDSALYLCASSVGRGTDTQYFGPGTRLTVL.

The V gene is TRBV10-2, the J gene TRBJ1-1, with TRBD1 as a possible D gene (5 bases). Germline CDR1 and CDR2: WSHSY and SAAADI. The CDR3 spans 14 residues. The V end lost 5 bases, the J end lost 4 bases, and 14 bases lay between the germline ends. CDR3 residues: CASSLGAGSTEAFF. CDR3 in DNA: TGCGCCAGCAGTCTCGGGGCAGGGTCCACTGAAGCTTTCTTT.

The genes are TRBV6-2 or TRBV6-3 and TRBJ1-1; D is undetermined. Germline CDR1 reads MNHEY; CDR2 reads SVGEGT. Trimming took 3 bases from V and 14 from J, leaving 13 bases between them. The CDR3 extends over 11 amino acids. For the CDR3, the DNA is TGTGCCAGCAGTTATAGATCCGGGTCCTTCTTT. This translates into CASSYRSGSFF.

This chain's CDR3 is CASSQKPGMYINEQFF. The CDR3 DNA follows: TGCGCCAGCAGCCAAAAACCGGGAATGTACATCAATGAGCAGTTCTTC. The chain combines TRBV4-1 with TRBJ2-1; the D gene is possibly TRBD2 (5 bases). This CDR3 has 16 amino acids. Trimming took 2 bases from V and 6 from J, leaving 17 bases between them. Germline V CDR1 and CDR2: MGHRA, YSYEKL.

The chain is built from TRBV6-2 or TRBV6-3 and TRBJ2-7, with 8 bases aligning to TRBD2. Per the germline V gene, CDR1 is MNHEY and CDR2 is SVGEGT. This CDR3 is built from 17 residues. Trimming removed 4 bases from V and 7 bases from J; junction bases left unmatched: 18. This CDR3 reads CASSFASSGETGGEQYV. CDR3 nucleotides: TGTGCCAGCAGTTTCGCCTCGAGCGGGGAGACGGGAGGGGAGCAGTACGTC.

CDR3 DNA sequence: TGTGCCAGCAGTCTCGGGACTAGAAGGGAGACCCAGTACTTC. This codes for CASSLGTRRETQYF. The rearrangement joins TRBV7-2 to TRBJ2-5; 8 bases map to TRBD2. This CDR3 is built from 14 residues. Looked up from germline, CDR1 is SGHTA and CDR2 is FQGNSA. Unmatched junction bases numbered 8, after V lost 6 bases and J lost 5 bases. Together with reference TRBV7-2 and TRBJ2-5, the CDR3 gives the full variable domain: GAGVSQSPSNKVTEKGKDVELRCDPISGHTALYWYRQSLGQGLEFLIYFQGNSAPDKSGLPSDRFSAERTGGSVSTLTIQRTQQEDSAVYLCASSLGTRRETQYFGPGTRLLVL.

The sample holds a few counts of this clonotype. The chain recombines TRBV4-1 with TRBJ1-4, with D uncertain. The CDR3 totals 14 residues. The germline V and J ends were trimmed by 3 bases and 11 bases, with 16 bases remaining between them. CDR1 is MGHRA and CDR2 is YSYEKL in the germline V gene. In DNA form, the CDR3 reads TGCGCCAGCAGCCAGATAATGGACGGCTCGAAACTGTTTTTT. Its translation is CASSQIMDGSKLFF.

This clonotype has a count of ten or more. The chain employs TRBV7-9 and TRBJ2-2, with TRBD1 matching over 7 bases. Per germline, CDR1 SEHNR and CDR2 FQNEAQ (reference sequence). This CDR3 is built from 14 residues. V shed 3 bases and J 4 bases; nucleotides not matched to a gene: 2. The CDR3 region is CASSFGTATGELFF. CDR3 sequence (DNA): TGTGCCAGCAGCTTCGGGACAGCCACCGGGGAGCTGTTTTTT.

This clonotype has just a few counts. The chain couples TRBV5-1 to TRBJ1-1; D remains unclear. V lost 3 bases and J lost 0, with 15 bases in between. The CDR3 spans 16 residues. CDR1 SGHRS and CDR2 YFSETQ come from the germline V gene. CDR3 bases: TGCGCCAGCAGCTCTAGGGCGTTTAGGTTGAACACTGAAGCTTTCTTT. Its translation is CASSSRAFRLNTEAFF.

This clonotype appeared a few times. This sequence joins TRBV12-3 or TRBV12-4 and TRBJ2-2; D remains unclear. The CDR3 has 13 residues. V shed 8 bases and J shed 9 bases, with 16 bases lying between them. The CDR3 spells CASGVAHVRELFF. CDR3 sequence (DNA): TGTGCCAGCGGAGTAGCCCATGTCCGGGAGCTGTTTTTT.

A few counts support this clonotype. The V gene is TRBV11-1, the J gene TRBJ1-1; 10 bases are shared with TRBD1. Germline V gene sequence: CDR1 SGHAT, CDR2 FQDESV (reference sequence). The CDR3 covers 14 residues. The trim removed 3 bases at V and 9 bases at J, leaving 7 bases unmatched. CDR3 nucleotide sequence: TGTGCCAGCAGCTTTGACAGGGGGCGAAGTAAAGCTTTCTTT. Its protein product is CASSFDRGRSKAFF.

This chain joins TRBV7-2 and TRBJ2-4, with D possibly being TRBD2 (5 bases). The CDR3 runs to 16 residues. V was shortened by 3 bases and J by 0 bases, with 12 bases between the two germline ends. The germline CDR1 and CDR2 sequences are SGHTA and FQGNSA. CDR3 sequence: CASSFGETLAKNIQYF. CDR3 DNA: TGTGCCAGCAGCTTCGGGGAAACCCTAGCCAAAAACATTCAGTACTTC.

The genes are TRBV29-1 and TRBJ1-2; tentative D call: TRBD1 (6 bases). The V gene's germline CDR1 is SQVTM and CDR2 ANQGSEA. The CDR3 sequence is 9 residues long. The CDR3 spells CSTGYGYTF. As DNA, the CDR3 is TGCAGTACAGGGTACGGCTACACCTTC.

The chain has TRBV6-1 and TRBJ1-6; D uncertain. The CDR3 consists of 12 residues. The V end was cut by 6 bases, the J end by 10 bases, with 10 bases between. Germline CDR1 reads MNHNS; CDR2 reads SASEGT. In DNA form, the CDR3 reads TGTGCCAGCAGGGGGTTTGGGTCACCCCTCCACTTT. Translating it yields CASRGFGSPLHF.

This chain joins TRBV12-3 or TRBV12-4 and TRBJ1-1; a possible D gene is TRBD1 (6 bases). The CDR3 extends over 14 amino acids. Trimming pared 7 bases from V and 3 bases from J, leaving 15 bases between. CDR3 sequence: CASKPTGYDTEAFF. The CDR3 nucleotides are TGTGCCAGCAAGCCAACAGGGTACGACACTGAAGCTTTCTTT.

Only a few counts were recorded for this clonotype. The chain combines TRBV14 with TRBJ1-5; D ambiguous. The CDR3 contains 14 residues. With 4 bases removed from V and 0 bases from J, the gap between germline ends came to 7 bases. Germline assignment: CDR1 SGHDN and CDR2 FVKESK. In DNA form, the CDR3 reads TGTGCCAGCAGCCCTAGTCATAGCAATCAGCCCCAGCATTTT. This translates into CASSPSHSNQPQHF.

This clonotype occurred a few times. The chain recombines TRBV7-9 with TRBJ1-1, with no clear D. The germline V gene encodes CDR1 SEHNR and CDR2 FQNEAQ (reference sequence). The CDR3 is 14 residues long. Trimming stripped 5 bases from V and 1 base from J, with 11 bases between. This CDR3 is CASSTVVRNTEAFF. DNA for the CDR3: TGTGCCAGCAGCACGGTGGTACGGAACACTGAAGCTTTCTTT.

This clonotype was recorded a few times. CDR3 region: CASSEADQETQYF. CDR3 DNA sequence: TGCGCCAGCAGCGAGGCGGACCAAGAGACCCAGTACTTC. The V and J genes are TRBV5-1 and TRBJ2-5; no clear D gene. Germline values: CDR1 SGHRS, CDR2 YFSETQ. The CDR3 consists of 13 residues. The germline V and J ends were trimmed by 4 bases and 0 bases, with 7 bases remaining between them. Looking up the rest from reference TRBV5-1 and TRBJ2-5 gives the full variable domain: KAGVTQTPRYLIKTRGQQVTLSCSPISGHRSVSWYQQTPGQGLQFLFEYFSETQRNKGNFPGRFSGRQFSNSRSEMNVSTLELGDSALYLCASSEADQETQYFGPGTRLLVL.

The chain is built from TRBV7-2 and TRBJ2-3; tentative D call: TRBD2 (6 bases). The CDR3 spans 14 residues. Germline values: CDR1 SGHTA, CDR2 FQGNSA. V was cut by 2 bases and J by 4 bases, with 10 bases left in between. In DNA form, the CDR3 reads TGTGCCAGCAGCTTAAACGGGGGATCAGATACGCAGTATTTT. Protein sequence: CASSLNGGSDTQYF.

In DNA, the CDR3 is TGTGCCAGCAGTGAGGAACAGGGAGGCTATGGCTACACCTTC. Translation: CASSEEQGGYGYTF. The chain carries TRBV2 and TRBJ1-2; weak D call: TRBD1 (6 bases). This CDR3 region has 14 residues. Trimming removed 3 bases at V and 4 bases at J, with 12 bases between. Germline lookup yields CDR1 SNHLY and CDR2 FYNNEI.

This clonotype was counted a few times. The genes are TRBV5-1 and TRBJ2-3, with no clear D. The CDR3 spans 15 residues. The germline V gene encodes CDR1 SGHRS and CDR2 YFSETQ. V shed 0 bases and J shed 0 bases, with 8 bases lying between them. DNA for the CDR3: TGCGCCAGCAGCTTGGAGACCAGTAGCACAGATACGCAGTATTTT. Its protein is CASSLETSSTDTQYF.